A selection of T cell receptor beta chains follows, all from one sample in a study of T cell responses to AZD1222 COVID-19 vaccine. The data were produced by immunoSEQ multiplex PCR, yet TCRdb's version contains in-frame clones alone and is incomplete. Of around 140,000 clones listed, around 90% are singletons. Sequencing was performed on peripheral blood, taken 28 days after the second dose of the MenACWY control vaccine. These receptors all come from an adult who received the MenACWY meningococcal vaccine as a control. CDR3s include the opening cysteine and the closing phenylalanine or tryptophan. The order of the fields is D gene, J gene, CDR3 length, V gene, clone size, CDR3 protein, CDR3 DNA. A D gene is named only where the DNA matches it firmly. Size tells how often a clone was seen (once, few, many) or the class of an expanded clone, and some rows leave it out.

>TRBD1|TRBJ1-4|15|TRBV7-3|.
CASSLQGAANEKLFF
TGTGCCAGCAGCTTGCAGGGGGCAGCTAATGAAAAACTGTTTTTT
>.|TRBJ2-7|15|TRBV18|.
CASSPPTDRLGEQYF
TGTGCCAGCTCACCTCCAACAGACCGCCTGGGGGAGCAGTACTTC
>TRBD1|TRBJ2-1|18|TRBV6-2/TRBV6-3|.
CASSYSPFGTGVTNEQFF
TGTGCCAGCAGTTACTCACCCTTTGGGACAGGGGTAACCAATGAGCAGTTCTTC
>.|TRBJ1-4|14|TRBV7-3|.
CASSKGPSGEKLFF
TGTGCCAGCAGCAAGGGCCCTTCGGGAGAAAAACTGTTTTTT
>TRBD1|TRBJ1-2|15|TRBV4-1|.
CASSQGRGRNYGYTF
TGCGCCAGCAGCCAAGGGAGGGGGCGAAACTATGGCTACACCTTC
>TRBD1|TRBJ1-1|13|TRBV19|.
CASTQGWYTEAFF
TGTGCCAGTACACAGGGGTGGTACACTGAAGCTTTCTTT
>.|TRBJ1-4|16|TRBV9|.
CASSEAPQGYNEKLFF
TGTGCCAGCAGCGAGGCACCACAGGGTTATAATGAAAAACTGTTTTTT
>.|TRBJ2-1|12|TRBV4-1|.
CASSQRDNEQFF
TGCGCCAGCAGCCAACGCGACAATGAGCAGTTCTTC
>.|TRBJ2-1|13|TRBV10-1|once
CASLGVLYNEQFF
TGCGCCAGCCTTGGAGTATTATACAATGAGCAGTTCTTC
>.|TRBJ2-7|14|TRBV11-2|once
CASSFGGNTYEQYF
TGTGCCAGCAGCTTTGGCGGGAACACCTACGAGCAGTACTTC
>TRBD1|TRBJ1-6|14|TRBV7-9|.
CASSSHRGESPLHF
TGTGCCAGCAGCTCCCACAGGGGGGAATCACCCCTCCACTTT
>.|TRBJ1-5|15|TRBV4-2|.
CASSSGGSEHQPQHF
TGTGCCAGCAGCTCCGGAGGGAGTGAGCATCAGCCCCAGCATTTT
>TRBD1|TRBJ2-7|15|TRBV7-9|.
CASSPGQGLSYEQYF
TGTGCCAGCAGCCCGGGACAGGGGCTTTCCTACGAGCAGTACTTC
>TRBD1|TRBJ1-1|14|TRBV19|.
CASSAQGGDTEAFF
TGTGCCAGTAGTGCCCAGGGGGGGGACACTGAAGCTTTCTTT
>.|TRBJ1-4|13|TRBV7-2|.
CASSFQGGEKLFF
TGTGCCAGCAGCTTTCAGGGAGGTGAAAAACTGTTTTTT
>.|TRBJ1-4|14|TRBV5-1|.
CASSLVGIGEKLFF
TGCGCCAGCAGCTTGGTGGGAATTGGCGAAAAACTGTTTTTT
>.|TRBJ2-2|12|TRBV2|.
CASSEDTGELFF
TGTGCCAGCAGTGAAGACACCGGGGAGCTGTTTTTT
>.|TRBJ2-1|18|TRBV5-6|.
CASSSTRGNRWKMNEQFF
TGTGCCAGCAGCTCGACCCGGGGAAATAGGTGGAAGATGAATGAGCAGTTCTTC
>.|TRBJ2-1|13|TRBV5-1|.
CASSGADDNEQFF
TGCGCCAGCAGCGGTGCAGATGACAATGAGCAGTTCTTC
>.|TRBJ2-2|12|TRBV12-3/TRBV12-4|.
CASSSRTGELFF
TGTGCCAGCAGTTCGAGGACAGGGGAGCTGTTTTTT
>TRBD1|TRBJ1-5|14|TRBV5-1|.
CASRRDSENQPQHF
TGCGCCAGCAGAAGGGACAGCGAAAATCAGCCCCAGCATTTT
>.|TRBJ1-2|18|TRBV2|.
CASSEASMSPRIYYGYTF
TGTGCCAGCAGTGAAGCTTCTATGTCCCCCAGGATATACTATGGCTACACCTTC
>.|TRBJ2-1|16|TRBV11-2|.
CASSSETPVKVSEQFF
TGTGCCAGCAGCTCGGAAACCCCCGTAAAGGTCAGTGAGCAGTTCTTC
>TRBD1|TRBJ1-6|17|TRBV30|.
CAWSWGRGNSYNSPLHF
TGTGCCTGGAGTTGGGGCAGGGGGAACTCCTATAATTCACCCCTCCACTTT
>.|TRBJ2-3|15|TRBV6-4|.
CASSDRPRSTDTQYF
TGTGCCAGCAGTGACAGGCCCAGGAGCACAGATACGCAGTATTTT
>.|TRBJ2-1|15|TRBV5-1|.
CASSLESGPYNEQFF
TGCGCCAGCAGCTTGGAGAGCGGGCCTTACAATGAGCAGTTCTTC
>.|TRBJ1-2|13|TRBV7-9|.
CASRSAGNYGYTF
TGTGCCAGCAGGTCCGCCGGGAACTATGGCTACACCTTC
>.|TRBJ1-2|12|TRBV30|.
CAWSVGGVGSLF
TGTGCCTGGAGCGTAGGGGGAGTTGGGAGCCTCTTC
>.|TRBJ2-1|16|TRBV27|.
CATRAQAGHQYNEQFF
TGTGCCACCAGAGCCCAGGCGGGACATCAGTACAATGAGCAGTTCTTC
>TRBD1|TRBJ2-7|13|TRBV18|few
CASSQTGGHEQYF
TGTGCCAGCTCACAGACAGGGGGCCACGAGCAGTACTTC
>.|TRBJ2-1|16|TRBV4-2|.
CASSQDPGVVANEQFF
TGTGCCAGCAGTCAAGATCCCGGGGTAGTGGCGAATGAGCAGTTCTTC
>TRBD1|TRBJ1-4|16|TRBV18|.
CASSPPNSDRGEKLFF
TGTGCCAGCTCACCACCCAACTCGGACAGGGGTGAAAAACTGTTTTTT
>.|TRBJ2-1|14|TRBV5-8|.
CASSSRTLRGEQFF
TGTGCCAGCAGCAGTCGTACCCTCAGGGGTGAGCAGTTCTTC
>.|TRBJ1-5|13|TRBV19|.
CASRLALNQPQHF
TGTGCCAGTAGACTAGCACTCAATCAGCCCCAGCATTTT
>.|TRBJ2-2|15|TRBV6-2/TRBV6-3|few
CASSLQGTHTGELFF
TGTGCCAGCAGCCTACAGGGTACGCACACCGGGGAGCTGTTTTTT
>.|TRBJ1-1|12|TRBV5-4|.
CASSLEGIEAFF
TGTGCCAGCAGCTTGGAGGGCATTGAAGCTTTCTTT
>TRBD1|TRBJ2-1|16|TRBV10-2|.
CASSEPTGGGTPEQFF
TGCGCCAGCAGTGAACCGACAGGGGGAGGGACCCCTGAGCAGTTCTTC
>TRBD1|TRBJ1-4|13|TRBV6-5|once
CASSQGVDEKLFF
TGTGCCAGCAGTCAGGGGGTAGATGAAAAACTGTTTTTT
>TRBD1|TRBJ1-6|18|TRBV19|.
CASSIDHSTGERNSPLHF
TGTGCCAGTAGTATAGATCATTCCACAGGGGAACGGAATTCACCCCTCCACTTT
>.|TRBJ2-5|13|TRBV12-3/TRBV12-4|.
CASSNTGQETQYF
TGTGCCAGCAGTAACACAGGTCAAGAGACCCAGTACTTC
>TRBD1|TRBJ2-5|16|TRBV29-1|.
CSVDFQGASGEETQYF
TGCAGCGTTGATTTTCAGGGGGCGTCGGGTGAAGAGACCCAGTACTTC
>.|TRBJ1-1|12|TRBV11-3|.
CASRLGEKEAFF
TGTGCCAGCAGGCTAGGGGAAAAAGAAGCTTTCTTT
>.|TRBJ2-6|15|TRBV19|.
CASSISGSGANVLTF
TGTGCCAGTAGTATATCGGGTTCTGGGGCCAACGTCCTGACTTTC
>.|TRBJ1-6|15|TRBV18|.
CASSPISQRNSPLHF
TGTGCCAGCTCACCGATTAGTCAGCGGAATTCACCCCTCCACTTT
>.|TRBJ1-2|13|TRBV29-1|.
CSVSAGSNYGYTF
TGCAGCGTTTCCGCCGGGTCTAACTATGGCTACACCTTC
>.|TRBJ2-7|13|TRBV28|.
CASSTRQNYEQYF
TGTGCCAGCAGTACCCGGCAGAACTACGAGCAGTACTTC
>TRBD1|TRBJ2-3|14|TRBV24-1|.
CATRGTGGQDTQYF
TGTGCCACCAGGGGGACAGGGGGGCAAGATACGCAGTATTTT
>TRBD1|TRBJ2-7|14|TRBV6-6|.
CASSSRQGYHEQYF
TGTGCCAGCAGTTCCAGACAGGGCTACCACGAGCAGTACTTC
>.|TRBJ2-1|14|TRBV6-2/TRBV6-3|once
CASSPQGTYNEQFF
TGTGCCAGCAGTCCGCAGGGAACCTACAATGAGCAGTTCTTC
>TRBD2|TRBJ2-2|19|TRBV28|few
CASTQLGLAAQIDTGELFF
TGTGCCAGCACCCAACTGGGGCTAGCGGCCCAAATAGACACCGGGGAGCTGTTTTTT
>.|TRBJ2-5|14|TRBV9|.
CASSVDAFQETQYF
TGTGCCAGCAGCGTAGACGCTTTCCAAGAGACCCAGTACTTC
>.|TRBJ1-1|12|TRBV18|.
CASSPGRRLAFF
TGTGCCAGCTCACCTGGGAGGCGATTAGCTTTCTTT
>.|TRBJ1-1|14|TRBV4-3|.
CASSQDPVNTEAFF
TGCGCCAGCAGCCAAGATCCAGTGAACACTGAAGCTTTCTTT
>TRBD2|TRBJ2-3|17|TRBV11-3|once
CASRPGLAGGDTDTQYF
TGTGCCAGCAGACCCGGACTAGCGGGAGGGGACACAGATACGCAGTATTTT
>.|TRBJ1-1|16|TRBV6-1|.
CASSEGISYMNTEAFF
TGTGCCAGCAGTGAAGGTATTAGTTATATGAACACTGAAGCTTTCTTT
>TRBD1|TRBJ1-4|14|TRBV7-2|.
CASSLGQANEKLFF
TGTGCCAGCAGCTTGGGACAGGCTAATGAAAAACTGTTTTTT
>.|TRBJ2-7|11|TRBV6-5|.
CATESSHEQYF
TGTGCCACAGAGAGTTCGCACGAGCAGTACTTC
>.|TRBJ2-6|16|TRBV7-8|few
CASSAPGLSGANVLTF
TGTGCCAGCAGCGCACCTGGCCTTTCTGGGGCCAACGTCCTGACTTTC
>TRBD1|TRBJ2-7|13|TRBV9|.
CAQGVRGLSEQYF
TGTGCCCAGGGAGTCAGGGGGCTGAGCGAGCAGTACTTC